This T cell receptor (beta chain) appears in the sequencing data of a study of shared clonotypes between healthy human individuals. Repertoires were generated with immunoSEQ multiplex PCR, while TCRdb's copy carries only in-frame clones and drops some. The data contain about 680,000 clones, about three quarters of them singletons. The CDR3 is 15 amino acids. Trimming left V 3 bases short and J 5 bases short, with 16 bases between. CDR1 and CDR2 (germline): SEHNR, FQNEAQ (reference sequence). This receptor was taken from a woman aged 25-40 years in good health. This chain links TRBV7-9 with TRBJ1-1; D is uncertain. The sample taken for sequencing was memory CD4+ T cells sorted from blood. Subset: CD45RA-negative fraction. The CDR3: CASSFIQAGVTEAFF. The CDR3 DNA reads TGTGCCAGCAGCTTCATTCAGGCGGGTGTAACTGAAGCTTTCTTT.